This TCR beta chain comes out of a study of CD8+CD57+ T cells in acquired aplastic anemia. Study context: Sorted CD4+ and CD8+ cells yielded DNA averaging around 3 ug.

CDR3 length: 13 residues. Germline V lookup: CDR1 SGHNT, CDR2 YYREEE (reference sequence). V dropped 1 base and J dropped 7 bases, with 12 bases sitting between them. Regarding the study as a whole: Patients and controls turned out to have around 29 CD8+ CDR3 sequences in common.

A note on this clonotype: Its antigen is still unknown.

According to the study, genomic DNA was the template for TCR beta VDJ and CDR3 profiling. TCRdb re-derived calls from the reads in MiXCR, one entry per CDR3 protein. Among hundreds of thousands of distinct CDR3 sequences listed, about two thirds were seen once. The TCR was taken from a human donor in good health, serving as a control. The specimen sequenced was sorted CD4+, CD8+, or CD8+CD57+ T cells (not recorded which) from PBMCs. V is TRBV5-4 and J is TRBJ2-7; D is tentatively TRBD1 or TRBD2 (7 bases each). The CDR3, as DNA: TGTGCCAGCAGCTTGCAGGGGGAGGGTGAGCAGTACTTC. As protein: CASSLQGEGEQYF. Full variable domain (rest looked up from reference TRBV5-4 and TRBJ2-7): ETGVTQSPTHLIKTRGQQVTLRCSSQSGHNTVSWYQQALGQGPQFIFQYYREEENGRGNFPPRFSGLQFPNYSSELNVNALELDDSALYLCASSLQGEGEQYFGPGTRLTVT.